A single sample gave rise to the 27 T cell receptor beta chains below, sequenced in a study of healthy donors' naive CD4 and CD8 T cells. Each TCR library used around 500 ng of total RNA and a linear amplification protocol. MiXCR, run by TCRdb on the reads, gives a single entry per CDR3 protein. The top ten clones hold about 2.1% of a sample with 150,000 to 200,000 distinct CDR3 sequences, under 85% of them seen once. Sample: naive CD4+ and CD8+ T cells sorted from blood, pooled from several donors. These TCRs come from a pool of human donors in good health; the sample pools cells from several healthy donors.

The J gene is TRBJ2-7, the V gene TRBV19, with no clear D. This CDR3 has 14 residues. Deletions cut 3 bases from V and 2 bases from J, with 11 bases between. From germline, CDR1 is LNHDA and CDR2 SQIVND (reference sequence). The CDR3 here is CASSMRVPPYEQYF. In DNA form, the CDR3 reads TGTGCCAGTAGTATGCGAGTGCCACCCTACGAGCAGTACTTC.

The chain has TRBV29-1 and TRBJ2-7; 10 positions match TRBD1. The ends lost 6 bases at V and 2 bases at J; junction bases unmatched: 4. This CDR3 contains 13 residues. In germline, CDR1 is SQVTM, CDR2 ANQGSEA. CDR3 in amino acids: CSVSGTGAYEQYF. The CDR3 coding sequence is TGCAGCGTAAGCGGGACAGGGGCCTACGAGCAGTACTTC.

The sample holds a few counts of this clonotype. The chain is built from TRBV6-5 and TRBJ1-2; TRBD1 aligns across 7 bases. Germline V CDR1 and CDR2: MNHEY, SVGAGI. The V and J ends lost 2 bases and 2 bases, in that order; junction bases with no gene match: 14. This CDR3 region has 18 residues. CDR3 amino acids: CASSYQGDQVTGNYGYTF. The CDR3 DNA is TGTGCCAGCAGTTACCAGGGTGATCAAGTGACAGGGAACTATGGCTACACCTTC.

The V and J genes are TRBV6-5 and TRBJ1-2; 9 nucleotides agree with TRBD1. Germline V gives CDR1 MNHEY, CDR2 SVGAGI. V was clipped by 4 bases and J by 4 bases; unmatched bases: 13. The CDR3 covers 17 residues. Written as DNA, the CDR3 is TGTGCCAGCAGTTCCCTCCGGACAGGGGAGGATAGCTATGGCTACACCTTC. Translation: CASSSLRTGEDSYGYTF.

This rearrangement joins TRBV6-1 to TRBJ2-1, with a weak D call TRBD2 (6 bases). CDR1 MNHNS and CDR2 SASEGT come from the germline V gene. This CDR3 is built from 15 residues. V lost 5 bases, J lost 5 bases, and 16 bases lay in between. The CDR3 bases are TGTGCCAGCAGTCCGACTAGGGGCCGCCACAATGAGCAGTTCTTC. Its translation is CASSPTRGRHNEQFF.

V and J are TRBV29-1 and TRBJ2-5; 10 bases align to TRBD2. Germline values: CDR1 SQVTM, CDR2 ANQGSEA. This CDR3 contains 14 residues. V lost 3 bases, J lost 4 bases, and 5 bases stayed unmatched. The CDR3 DNA sequence: TGCAGCGTTGAGCCTAGCGGGAGTGGAGAGACCCAGTACTTC. Residues: CSVEPSGSGETQYF. Looking up the rest from reference TRBV29-1 and TRBJ2-5 gives the full variable domain: SAVISQKPSRDICQRGTSLTIQCQVDSQVTMMFWYRQQPGQSLTLIATANQGSEATYESGFVIDKFPISRPNLTFSTLTVSNMSPEDSSIYLCSVEPSGSGETQYFGPGTRLLVL.

The V call is TRBV29-1, the J call TRBJ1-1, with D hard to call. Per germline, CDR1 SQVTM and CDR2 ANQGSEA. The germline V and J ends were trimmed by 4 bases and 0 bases, with 12 bases remaining between them. The CDR3 has 14 residues. The CDR3 region is CSVVASRLNTEAFF. CDR3 coding DNA: TGCAGCGTTGTGGCATCTCGACTGAACACTGAAGCTTTCTTT.

The chain uses TRBV19 and TRBJ1-2; possibly TRBD1 for D (6 bases). V dropped 0 bases and J dropped 1 base, with 21 bases sitting between them. The germline gives CDR1 LNHDA, CDR2 SQIVND (reference sequence). The CDR3 has 19 residues. CDR3 sequence reads: CASSIDNPSYRDFNYGYTF. Here the CDR3 DNA reads TGTGCCAGTAGTATAGATAACCCCTCCTACAGGGATTTTAACTATGGCTACACCTTC. Drawing the rest from reference TRBV19 and TRBJ1-2, the complete variable domain is DGGITQSPKYLFRKEGQNVTLSCEQNLNHDAMYWYRQDPGQGLRLIYYSQIVNDFQKGDIAEGYSVSREKKESFPLTVTSAQKNPTAFYLCASSIDNPSYRDFNYGYTFGSGTRLTVV.

In regard to this clonotype: The junction and the germline gene differ at one end; a read error may be behind it. The chain uses TRBV7-8 and TRBJ1-1, with a weak D call TRBD1 (6 bases). Per germline, CDR1 SGHVS and CDR2 FQNEAQ. This CDR3 spans 15 amino acids. CDR3 region: CASSLGSRGNTEAFF. DNA for the CDR3: TGTGCTAGCAGCTTGGGGTCCAGGGGGAACACTGAAGCTTTCTTT.

The rearrangement links TRBV6-5 to TRBJ2-5; tentatively, D is TRBD2 (5 bases). Trimming removed 6 bases from V and 7 bases from J, with 9 bases in between. Germline V gene data show CDR1 as MNHEY and CDR2 as SVGAGI. The length of the CDR3 is 11 residues. CDR3 sequence (DNA): TGTGCCAGCAGGAGAGGGTGGACCCAGTACTTC. This encodes CASRRGWTQYF.

This clonotype has just one count. The chain employs TRBV12-3 or TRBV12-4 and TRBJ1-2; D is perhaps TRBD1 (5 bases). The CDR3 extends over 15 amino acids. Trimming took 5 bases from V and 4 from J, leaving 17 bases between them. The CDR3 region has the DNA TGTGCCAGCAGTGCACCGGGACGGGTGGCCTATGGCTACACCTTC. This codes for CASSAPGRVAYGYTF.

CDR3 sequence (DNA): TGCAGCGTTGGATGGAGTAAAGGTTACGAGCAGTACTTC. It specifies CSVGWSKGYEQYF. The chain carries TRBV29-1 and TRBJ2-7; no firm D call. Germline CDR1 reads SQVTM; CDR2 reads ANQGSEA. V was clipped by 4 bases and J by 4 bases, with 14 bases between them. The CDR3 is 13 residues long.

The chain joins TRBV6-5 to TRBJ2-3; D perhaps matches TRBD2 (6 bases). CDR1 is MNHEY and CDR2 is SVGAGI in the germline V gene. Trimming removed 6 bases at V and 2 bases at J, with 12 bases between. This CDR3 contains 14 residues. CDR3: CASSLLAATDTQYF. The CDR3 DNA reads as TGTGCCAGCAGCCTACTAGCCGCCACAGATACGCAGTATTTT.

The chain uses TRBV12-3 or TRBV12-4 and TRBJ2-7, with no clear D. V shed 3 bases and J shed 3 bases, with 3 bases lying between them. This CDR3 spans 11 amino acids. CDR3 in amino acids: CASSFNYEQYF. The CDR3 bases are TGTGCCAGCAGTTTTAACTACGAGCAGTACTTC.

The gene calls are TRBV30 and TRBJ2-1, with 7 bases fitting TRBD1. This CDR3 contains 13 residues. CDR1 is GTSNPN and CDR2 is SVGIG in the germline V gene (reference sequence). Trimming cost V 0 bases and J 5 bases; bases outside gene matches: 1. The CDR3 loop is CAWSVGTDNEQFF. In DNA, the CDR3 is TGTGCCTGGAGTGTCGGGACAGACAATGAGCAGTTCTTC.

The CDR3 DNA sequence: TGCGCCAGCAGCTTGGACGGAGCAAACTATGGCTACACCTTC. Translating gives CASSLDGANYGYTF. The chain links TRBV5-1 to TRBJ1-2; no clear D gene. CDR3 size: 14 residues. Germline V CDR1 and CDR2: SGHRS, YFSETQ. Trimming took 0 bases from V and 2 from J, leaving 8 bases between them.

This chain connects TRBV30 to TRBJ2-3; the match to TRBD2 covers 11 bases. With V trimmed by 1 base and J by 4 bases, 4 bases remained unmatched. From germline, CDR1 is GTSNPN and CDR2 SVGIG (reference sequence). CDR3 length equals 15 residues. In DNA, the CDR3 is TGTGCCTGGAGTGATAGCGGGAGGGCCCCAGATACGCAGTATTTT. Its translation is CAWSDSGRAPDTQYF.

The rearrangement uses TRBV20-1 and TRBJ2-5; D gene unclear. The CDR3 is made up of 11 amino acids. Germline loops: CDR1 DFQATT, CDR2 SNEGSKA (reference sequence). The V end was cut by 6 bases, the J end by 5 bases, with 10 bases between. The CDR3 is CSAAFEETQYF. The CDR3 coding sequence is TGCAGTGCAGCATTCGAGGAGACCCAGTACTTC.

This sequence joins TRBV6-4 and TRBJ2-1; 8 bases fit TRBD1. Germline values: CDR1 MRHNA, CDR2 SNTAGT. This CDR3 region has 15 residues. V lost 4 bases to trimming and J lost 3 bases; unmatched junction nucleotides: 5. The CDR3 DNA follows: TGTGCCAGCAGTGGCCGGACAGGGTTCTACAATGAGCAGTTCTTC. This translates into CASSGRTGFYNEQFF.

This clonotype has only one observation. The chain joins TRBV29-1 to TRBJ1-5; no firm D call. The CDR3 is 12 amino acids. Germline CDR1 and CDR2: SQVTM and ANQGSEA. V lost 4 bases, J lost 2 bases, and 6 bases lay in between. The CDR3 sequence: CSVGAGNQPQHF. For the CDR3, the DNA is TGCAGCGTTGGGGCAGGCAATCAGCCCCAGCATTTT.

This clonotype was detected a few times. The gene calls are TRBV6-2 or TRBV6-3 and TRBJ1-5; no firm D call. V lost 0 bases and J 6 bases, leaving 3 bases between the germline ends. The germline V gene has CDR1 MNHEY and CDR2 SVGEGT. CDR3 length: 12 amino acids. The CDR3 spells CASSYSTQPQHF. CDR3 DNA sequence: TGTGCCAGCAGTTACTCAACTCAGCCCCAGCATTTT.

CDR3: CSVTWTSGSYEQYF. In nucleotides, the CDR3 is TGCAGCGTTACTTGGACTAGCGGGAGCTACGAGCAGTACTTC. The rearrangement joins TRBV29-1 to TRBJ2-7; 13 bases fit TRBD2. The junction had 4 bases not matched to a gene; V was cut back by 5 bases and J by 3 bases. The length of the CDR3 is 14 residues. CDR1 is SQVTM and CDR2 is ANQGSEA in the germline V gene.

This clonotype occurred a few times. The chain has TRBV19 and TRBJ1-3; possible D gene TRBD1, 5 bases. CDR3 length: 14 residues. V was trimmed by 2 bases and J by 4 bases, leaving 9 bases between them. From germline, CDR1 is LNHDA and CDR2 SQIVND (reference sequence). The DNA of the CDR3 is TGTGCCAGTAGTATAAGGGGACTCGGAAACACCATATATTTT. This encodes CASSIRGLGNTIYF.

This clonotype was detected a few times. The genes are TRBV19 and TRBJ2-7, with 7 nucleotides matching TRBD2. J gave up 4 bases and V 3 bases, and 6 bases lay outside the gene matches. Per germline, CDR1 LNHDA and CDR2 SQIVND (reference sequence). The CDR3 contains 14 residues. In DNA form, the CDR3 reads TGTGCCAGTAGTATTAGGGCTAGCGGATACGAGCAGTACTTC. Its translation is CASSIRASGYEQYF.

This chain uses TRBV6-5 with TRBJ2-2, with TRBD2 identical over 7 bases. The CDR3 has 16 residues. Trimming at V came to 6 bases and at J to 5 bases, leaving 12 bases not matched to a gene. Germline CDR1 MNHEY, CDR2 SVGAGI. CDR3 sequence (DNA): TGTGCCAGCAGATCCCCTCTGACGGGAGGTACCGGGGAGCTGTTTTTT. This translates into CASRSPLTGGTGELFF.

The chain is built from TRBV6-5 and TRBJ1-1; 9 bases are a match to TRBD1. Germline CDR1 MNHEY, CDR2 SVGAGI. Trimming cost V 2 bases and J 7 bases; bases outside gene matches: 5. This CDR3 is built from 14 residues. The CDR3 is CASSYTGGRYEAFF. The DNA for the CDR3 is TGTGCCAGCAGTTACACAGGGGGCAGGTATGAAGCTTTCTTT.

This clonotype was observed a few times. The J gene is TRBJ2-1, the V gene TRBV28; D tentatively fits TRBD1 or TRBD2 (5 bases each). CDR1 MDHEN and CDR2 SYDVKM come from the germline V gene. The CDR3 length is 14 residues. V was trimmed by 3 bases and J by 0 bases, leaving 6 bases between them. The CDR3 reads CASSLRGSYNEQFF. CDR3 in DNA: TGTGCCAGCAGTTTGAGGGGCTCCTACAATGAGCAGTTCTTC. Looking up the rest from reference TRBV28 and TRBJ2-1 gives the full variable domain: DVKVTQSSRYLVKRTGEKVFLECVQDMDHENMFWYRQDPGLGLRLIYFSYDVKMKEKGDIPEGYSVSREKKERFSLILESASTNQTSMYLCASSLRGSYNEQFFGPGTRLTVL.